The rows below give T cell receptor beta chains drawn from one sample of a study of T cells after posttransplantation cyclophosphamide. The repertoire was sequenced with immunoSEQ multiplex PCR; TCRdb's copy has only in-frame clones and lacks some. The sample holds roughly 6,600 clones, roughly 97% seen once. The specimen sequenced was naive CD8+ T cells sorted from PBMCs. The receptors originated from a woman younger than 45 in good health and a related stem cell transplant donor. CDR3s leave out the opening cysteine and the closing phenylalanine or tryptophan. A D gene is named only where the DNA matches it firmly. Rows give clone size only sometimes, using once, few, many, or a class for an expanded clone.

>.|.|TRBV2|TRBJ2-5|13
ASSEVVTNKETQY
>TRBD1|.|TRBV6-5|TRBJ1-2|11
ATRGTGIAEST
>.|.|TRBV7-8|TRBJ2-7|12
ASSLKGELYEQY
>TRBD2|.|TRBV19|TRBJ2-1|13
ASDPGLAGPNEQF
>.|.|TRBV4-3|TRBJ2-1|11
ASSQDRRGEQF
>.|.|TRBV9|TRBJ1-6|12
ASSVDGYRSPLH
>TRBD1|.|TRBV7-6|TRBJ2-7|12
ASSLGQGTYEQY
>.|.|TRBV19|TRBJ1-5|12
ASSIRDFNQPQH
>.|.|TRBV7-2|TRBJ1-6|12
ASSLGQRNSPLH
>.|once|TRBV9|TRBJ1-1|12
ASSFDGMQTEAF
>.|.|TRBV19|TRBJ1-5|12
ASAGETVNQPQH
>TRBD2|.|TRBV9|TRBJ2-7|13
ASSVGFGGGDEQY
>TRBD1|.|TRBV7-8|TRBJ1-1|14
ASSLGQGRWGTEAF
>.|.|TRBV16|TRBJ2-1|11
ASSPYTGNEQF
>.|.|TRBV4-3|TRBJ1-3|14
ASSQDVEQAGNTIY
>TRBD1|.|TRBV12-5|TRBJ2-2|15
ASGLVTGAPGTGELF
>TRBD1|.|TRBV6-6|TRBJ2-5|12
ASEFGDSSETQY